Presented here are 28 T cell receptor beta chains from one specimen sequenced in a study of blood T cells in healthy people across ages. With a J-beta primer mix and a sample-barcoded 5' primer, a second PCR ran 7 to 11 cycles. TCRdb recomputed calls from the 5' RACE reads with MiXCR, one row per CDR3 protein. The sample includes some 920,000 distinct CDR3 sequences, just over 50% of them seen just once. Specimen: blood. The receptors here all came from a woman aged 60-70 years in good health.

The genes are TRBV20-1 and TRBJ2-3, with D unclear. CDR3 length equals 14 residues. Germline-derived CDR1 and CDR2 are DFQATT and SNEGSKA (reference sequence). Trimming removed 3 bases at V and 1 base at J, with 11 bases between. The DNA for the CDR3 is TGCAGTGCTAGGTTATTAGAAGGCACAGATACGCAGTATTTT. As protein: CSARLLEGTDTQYF.

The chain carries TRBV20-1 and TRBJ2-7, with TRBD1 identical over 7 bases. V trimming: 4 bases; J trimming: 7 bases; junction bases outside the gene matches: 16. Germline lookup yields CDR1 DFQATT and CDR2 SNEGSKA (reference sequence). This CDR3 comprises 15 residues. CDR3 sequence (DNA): TGCAGTGCTACACATACAGGGGAGAGCCCATGGGAGCAGTACTTC. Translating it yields CSATHTGESPWEQYF.

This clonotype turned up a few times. The CDR3: CASSQVLKLASEQYF. The DNA for the CDR3 is TGTGCCAGCAGCCAAGTCCTTAAACTAGCGAGTGAGCAGTACTTC. The chain uses TRBV3-1 and TRBJ2-5, with 7 bases aligning to TRBD2. The CDR3 has 15 residues. The germline V gene has CDR1 LGHDT and CDR2 YNNKEL (reference sequence). J lost 11 bases, V lost 1 base, and 13 bases had no gene match.

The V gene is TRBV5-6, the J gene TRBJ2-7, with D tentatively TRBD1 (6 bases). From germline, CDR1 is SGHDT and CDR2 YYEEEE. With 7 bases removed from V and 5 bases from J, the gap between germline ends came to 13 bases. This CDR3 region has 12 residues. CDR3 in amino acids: CASRDNTDEQYF. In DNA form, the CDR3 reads TGTGCCAGCCGGGACAATACCGACGAGCAGTACTTC.

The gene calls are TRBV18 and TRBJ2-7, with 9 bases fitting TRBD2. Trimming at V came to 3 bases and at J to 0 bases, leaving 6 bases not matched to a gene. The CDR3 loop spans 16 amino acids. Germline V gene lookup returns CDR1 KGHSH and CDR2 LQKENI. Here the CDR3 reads CASSPLAGPTSYEQYF. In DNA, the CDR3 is TGTGCCAGCTCACCTCTAGCGGGACCCACCTCCTACGAGCAGTACTTC.

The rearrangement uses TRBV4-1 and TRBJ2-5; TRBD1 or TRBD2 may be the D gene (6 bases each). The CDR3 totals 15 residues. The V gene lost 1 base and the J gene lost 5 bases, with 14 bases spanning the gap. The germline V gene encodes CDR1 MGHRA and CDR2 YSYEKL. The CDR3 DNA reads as TGCGCCAGCAGCCAAGGGAGGGCAACAGGGGAGACCCAGTACTTC. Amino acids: CASSQGRATGETQYF.

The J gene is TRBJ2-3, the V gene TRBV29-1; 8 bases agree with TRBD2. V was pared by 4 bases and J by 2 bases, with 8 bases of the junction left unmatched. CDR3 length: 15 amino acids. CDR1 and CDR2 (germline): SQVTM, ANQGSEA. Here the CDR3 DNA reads TGCAGCGTTGGGTTGCCGGGACTAGACACAGATACGCAGTATTTT. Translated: CSVGLPGLDTDTQYF.

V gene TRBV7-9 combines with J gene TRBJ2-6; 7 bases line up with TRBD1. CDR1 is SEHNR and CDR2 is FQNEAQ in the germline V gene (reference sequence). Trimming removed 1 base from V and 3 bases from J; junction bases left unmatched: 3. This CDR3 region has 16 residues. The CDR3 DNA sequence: TGTGCCAGCAGCTTAGAGGGGGCTCGTGGGGCCAACGTCCTGACTTTC. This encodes CASSLEGARGANVLTF.

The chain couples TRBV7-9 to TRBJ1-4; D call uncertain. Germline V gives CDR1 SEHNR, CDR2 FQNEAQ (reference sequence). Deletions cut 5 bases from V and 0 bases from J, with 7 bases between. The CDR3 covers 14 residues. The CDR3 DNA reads TGTGCCAGCAGCCCCGCAACAACTAATGAAAAACTGTTTTTT. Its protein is CASSPATTNEKLFF.

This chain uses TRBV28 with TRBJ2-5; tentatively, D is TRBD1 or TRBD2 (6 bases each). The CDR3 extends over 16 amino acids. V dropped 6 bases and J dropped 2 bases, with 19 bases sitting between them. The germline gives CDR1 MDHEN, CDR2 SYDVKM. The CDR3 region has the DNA TGTGCCAGCAGGATCCTAGGGGGGAGGTCTCAAGAGACCCAGTACTTC. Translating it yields CASRILGGRSQETQYF.

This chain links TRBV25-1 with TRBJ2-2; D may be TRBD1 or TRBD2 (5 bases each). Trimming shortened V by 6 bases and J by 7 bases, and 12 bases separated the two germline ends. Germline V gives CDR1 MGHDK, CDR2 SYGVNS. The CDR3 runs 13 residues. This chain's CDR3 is CASRTEGNGELFF. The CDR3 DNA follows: TGTGCCAGCAGGACAGAGGGTAACGGGGAGCTGTTTTTT. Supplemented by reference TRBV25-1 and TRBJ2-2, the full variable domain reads EADIYQTPRYLVIGTGKKITLECSQTMGHDKMYWYQQDPGMELHLIHYSYGVNSTEKGDLSSESTVSRIRTEHFPLTLESARPSHTSQYLCASRTEGNGELFFGEGSRLTVL.

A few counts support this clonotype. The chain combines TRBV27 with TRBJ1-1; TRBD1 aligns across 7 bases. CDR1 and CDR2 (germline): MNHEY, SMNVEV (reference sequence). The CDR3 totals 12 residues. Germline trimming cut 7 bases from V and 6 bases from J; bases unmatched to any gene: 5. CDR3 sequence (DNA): TGTGCCAGCATGACGACAGGGTCTGAAGCTTTCTTT. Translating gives CASMTTGSEAFF.

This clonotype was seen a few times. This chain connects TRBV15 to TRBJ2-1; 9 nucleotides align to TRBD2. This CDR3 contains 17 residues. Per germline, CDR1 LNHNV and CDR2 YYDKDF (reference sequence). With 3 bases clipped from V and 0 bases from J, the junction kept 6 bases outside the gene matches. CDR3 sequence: CATSRLAGTSSYNEQFF. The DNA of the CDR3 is TGTGCCACCAGCAGGCTAGCGGGAACGAGCTCCTACAATGAGCAGTTCTTC.

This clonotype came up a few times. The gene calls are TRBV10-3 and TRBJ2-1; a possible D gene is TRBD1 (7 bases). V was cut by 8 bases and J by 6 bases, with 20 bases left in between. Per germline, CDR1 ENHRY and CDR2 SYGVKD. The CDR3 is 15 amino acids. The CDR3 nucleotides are TGTGCCATCCGTCAGGGGGTCACTAGCAGCAATGAGCAGTTCTTC. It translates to CAIRQGVTSSNEQFF.

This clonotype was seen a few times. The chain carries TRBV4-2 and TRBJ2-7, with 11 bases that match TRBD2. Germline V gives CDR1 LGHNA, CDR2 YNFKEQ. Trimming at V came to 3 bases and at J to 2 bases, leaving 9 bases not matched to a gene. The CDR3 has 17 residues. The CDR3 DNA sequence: TGTGCCAGCAGCCATCGAGGGACTAGCGGAAGTACCTACGAGCAGTACTTC. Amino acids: CASSHRGTSGSTYEQYF.

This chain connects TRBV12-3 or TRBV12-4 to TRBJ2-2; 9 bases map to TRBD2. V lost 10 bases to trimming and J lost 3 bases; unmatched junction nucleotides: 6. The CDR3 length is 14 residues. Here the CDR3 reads CANTTSGYTGELFF. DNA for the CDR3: TGTGCCAACACGACTAGCGGATACACCGGGGAGCTGTTTTTT.

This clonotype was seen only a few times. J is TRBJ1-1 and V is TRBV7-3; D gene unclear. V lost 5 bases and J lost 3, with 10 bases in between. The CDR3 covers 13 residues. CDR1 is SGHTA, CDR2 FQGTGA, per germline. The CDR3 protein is CASSQGVDTEAFF. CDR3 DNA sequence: TGTGCCAGCAGCCAAGGTGTAGACACTGAAGCTTTCTTT. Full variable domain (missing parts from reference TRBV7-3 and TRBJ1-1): GAGVSQTPSNKVTEKGKYVELRCDPISGHTALYWYRQSLGQGPEFLIYFQGTGAADDSGLPNDRFFAVRPEGSVSTLKIQRTERGDSAVYLCASSQGVDTEAFFGQGTRLTVV.

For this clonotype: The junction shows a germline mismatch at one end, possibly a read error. CDR3 nucleotides: TGTACCAGCAAACTAGGAAGTGCCCCTGAGCAGTTCTTC. Translation gives CTSKLGSAPEQFF. The chain recombines TRBV7-9 with TRBJ2-1; TRBD2 might be the D (5 bases). CDR3 length: 13 residues. Germline V gives CDR1 SEHNR, CDR2 FQNEAQ (reference sequence).

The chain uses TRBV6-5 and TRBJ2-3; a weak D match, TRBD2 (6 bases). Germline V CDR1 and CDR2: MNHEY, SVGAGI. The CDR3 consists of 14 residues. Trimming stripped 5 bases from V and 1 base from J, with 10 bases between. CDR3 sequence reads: CASSRSSGTDTQYF. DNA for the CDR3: TGTGCCAGCAGTAGGTCTAGCGGCACAGATACGCAGTATTTT.

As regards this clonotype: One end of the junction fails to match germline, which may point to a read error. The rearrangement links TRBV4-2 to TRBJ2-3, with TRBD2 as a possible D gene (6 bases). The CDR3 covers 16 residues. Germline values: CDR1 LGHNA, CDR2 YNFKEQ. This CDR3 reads CARSQDLTGVKDTQYF. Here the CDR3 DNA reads TGTGCCCGCAGCCAAGATCTGACGGGAGTGAAAGATACGCAGTATTTT.

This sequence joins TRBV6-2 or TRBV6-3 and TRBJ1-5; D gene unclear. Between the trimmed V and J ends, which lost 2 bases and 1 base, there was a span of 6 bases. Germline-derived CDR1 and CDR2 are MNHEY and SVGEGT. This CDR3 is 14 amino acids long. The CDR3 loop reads CASSYEGSNQPQHF. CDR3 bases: TGTGCCAGCAGTTACGAGGGAAGCAATCAGCCCCAGCATTTT.

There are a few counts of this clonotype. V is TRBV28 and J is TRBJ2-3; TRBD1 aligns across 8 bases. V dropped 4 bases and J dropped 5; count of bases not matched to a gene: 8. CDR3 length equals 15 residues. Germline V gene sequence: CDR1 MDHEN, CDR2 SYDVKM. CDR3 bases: TGTGCCAGCAGTTACCCGGACAGGGTGAAAGATACGCAGTATTTT. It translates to CASSYPDRVKDTQYF.

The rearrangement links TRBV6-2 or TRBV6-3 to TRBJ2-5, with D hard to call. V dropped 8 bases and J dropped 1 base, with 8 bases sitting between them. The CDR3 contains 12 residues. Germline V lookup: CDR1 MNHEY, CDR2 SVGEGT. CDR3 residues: CASGRFQETQYF. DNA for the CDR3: TGTGCCAGCGGAAGATTCCAAGAGACCCAGTACTTC.

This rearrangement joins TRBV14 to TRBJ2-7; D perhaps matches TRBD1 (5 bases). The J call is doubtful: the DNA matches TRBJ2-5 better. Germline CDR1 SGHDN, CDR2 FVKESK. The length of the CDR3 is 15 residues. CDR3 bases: TGTGCCAGCAGCCCTCTCGACAGATTCGAGGAGACCCAGTACTTC. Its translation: CASSPLDRFEETQYF.

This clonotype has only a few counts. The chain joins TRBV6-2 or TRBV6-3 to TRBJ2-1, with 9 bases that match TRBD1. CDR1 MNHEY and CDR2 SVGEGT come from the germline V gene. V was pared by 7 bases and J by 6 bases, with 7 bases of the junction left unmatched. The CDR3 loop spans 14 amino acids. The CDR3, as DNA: TGTGCCAGCAACCGGGACAGGGTTTCCAATGAGCAGTTCTTC. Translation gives CASNRDRVSNEQFF.

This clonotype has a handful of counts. In DNA form, the CDR3 reads TGTGCCAGCAGCCCTCGACAGGCGTCGAACACTGAAGCTTTCTTT. Protein: CASSPRQASNTEAFF. The chain employs TRBV6-6 and TRBJ1-1, with TRBD1 as a possible D gene (6 bases). Trimming pared 6 bases from V and 1 base from J, leaving 15 bases between. Germline CDR1 MNHNY, CDR2 SVGAGI (reference sequence). The CDR3 runs to 15 residues.

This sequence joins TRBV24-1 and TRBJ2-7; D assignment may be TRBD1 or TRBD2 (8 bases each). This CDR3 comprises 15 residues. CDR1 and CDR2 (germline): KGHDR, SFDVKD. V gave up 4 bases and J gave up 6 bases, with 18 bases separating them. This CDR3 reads CATSDAGQAGGEQYF. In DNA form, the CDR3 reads TGTGCCACCAGTGACGCGGGACAGGCGGGGGGCGAGCAGTACTTC.

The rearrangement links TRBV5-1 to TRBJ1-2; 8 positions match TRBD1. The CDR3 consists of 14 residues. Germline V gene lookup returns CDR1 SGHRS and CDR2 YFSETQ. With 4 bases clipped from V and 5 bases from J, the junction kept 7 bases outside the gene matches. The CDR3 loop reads CASSKTGGEYGYTF. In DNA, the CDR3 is TGCGCCAGCAGCAAAACAGGGGGAGAGTATGGCTACACCTTC.